The rows below give T cell receptor beta chains drawn from one sample of a study of cytomegalovirus exposure and HLA in healthy donors. Generated by immunoSEQ multiplex PCR, the TCRdb table keeps only in-frame clones and is missing some. The sample lists around 120,000 clones, approximately 72% seen once, with roughly 30% in the top ten. The sample was PBMCs. The receptors derive from a man between 60 and 75 years old in good health and CMV-seropositive. Both conserved end residues are part of each CDR3. D genes are given only for firm matches. Not every row has a clone size; where given, it reads once, few, many or a size class.

v_call,d_call,clone_size,j_call,cdr3_aa,cdr3_nt
TRBV11-2,NA,NA,TRBJ2-4,CASSSPPGNIQYF,TGTGCCAGCAGCTCGCCGCCGGGGAACATTCAGTACTTC
TRBV29-1,TRBD1,few,TRBJ1-1,CSVRMGQENTEAFF,TGCAGCGTCAGGATGGGACAGGAGAACACTGAAGCTTTCTTT
TRBV5-4,TRBD1,NA,TRBJ2-7,CASSWDRGNYEQYF,TGTGCCAGCAGCTGGGACAGGGGTAACTACGAGCAGTACTTC
TRBV18,NA,NA,TRBJ1-5,CASSVNTNSNQPQHF,TGTGCCAGCTCGGTCAATACTAATAGCAATCAGCCCCAGCATTTT
TRBV5-1,TRBD1,NA,TRBJ1-1,CASRSSQGANGEAFF,TGCGCCAGCAGATCTTCACAGGGGGCGAACGGTGAAGCTTTCTTT
TRBV28,NA,NA,TRBJ2-7,CASSPEGVSYEQYF,TGTGCCAGCAGCCCTGAAGGGGTCTCCTACGAGCAGTACTTC
TRBV7-8,TRBD1,NA,TRBJ1-5,CASSGRTGGNQPQHF,TGTGCCAGCAGCGGAAGGACAGGGGGTAACCAGCCCCAGCACTTT
TRBV11-1,TRBD1,NA,TRBJ2-5,CASSFGTDQETQYF,TGTGCCAGCAGCTTCGGGACAGATCAAGAGACCCAGTACTTC
TRBV5-1,NA,NA,TRBJ1-1,CASGKEEGMNTEAFF,TGCGCCAGCGGGAAGGAGGAGGGGATGAACACTGAAGCTTTCTTT
TRBV30,TRBD1,NA,TRBJ1-1,CAWRGLGQGGLRAFF,TGTGCCTGGAGGGGGCTCGGACAGGGCGGATTACGGGCTTTCTTT
TRBV5-1,TRBD1,NA,TRBJ2-1,CASSFRDSYNEQFF,TGCGCCAGCAGCTTCCGGGACAGCTACAATGAGCAGTTCTTC
TRBV5-1,TRBD1,NA,TRBJ1-1,CASSLGGQKNTEAFF,TGCGCCAGCAGCTTGGGGGGACAGAAGAACACTGAAGCTTTCTTT
TRBV7-9,TRBD1,NA,TRBJ1-2,CASSRDSSPGGGYTF,TGTGCCAGCAGCCGGGACAGTTCCCCAGGGGGTGGCTACACCTTC
TRBV11-2,TRBD2,NA,TRBJ2-7,CASSLLTSGRRSSYEQYF,TGTGCCAGCAGCTTACTGACTAGCGGGAGGCGAAGCTCCTACGAGCAGTACTTC
TRBV2,TRBD1,NA,TRBJ1-2,CASSGQGFGYTF,TGTGCCAGCAGTGGACAGGGTTTTGGCTACACCTTC
TRBV4-1,TRBD2,NA,TRBJ2-7,CASSSPPSGSYEQYF,TGCGCCAGCAGCAGCCCACCAAGCGGGAGCTACGAGCAGTACTTC
TRBV7-2,NA,few,TRBJ2-7,CASSFTRDIYYEQYF,TGTGCCAGCAGCTTCACCCGGGACATTTACTACGAGCAGTACTTC
TRBV30,NA,few,TRBJ2-1,CAWSVGGGVGQFF,TGTGCCTGGAGTGTAGGCGGGGGCGTAGGTCAGTTCTTC
TRBV19,NA,once,TRBJ1-1,CASSTQLNTEAFF,TGTGCCAGTAGTACCCAGTTGAACACTGAAGCTTTCTTT
TRBV5-1,NA,NA,TRBJ2-3,CASSLAGSTDTQYF,TGCGCCAGCAGCTTGGCAGGGAGCACAGATACGCAGTATTTT
TRBV5-1,NA,NA,TRBJ1-4,CASSLGLGGGEKLFF,TGCGCCAGCAGCTTGGGATTAGGGGGGGGTGAAAAACTGTTTTTT
TRBV6-5,TRBD1,few,TRBJ2-3,CASSSKPGQSTDTQYF,TGTGCCAGCAGTTCTAAACCGGGACAGAGCACAGATACGCAGTATTTT
TRBV6-4,TRBD2,few,TRBJ2-1,CASSDSSGGANEQFF,TGTGCCAGCAGTGACTCTAGCGGGGGGGCCAATGAGCAGTTCTTC
TRBV18,TRBD1,NA,TRBJ1-2,CASSPDRGGYGYTF,TGTGCCAGCTCACCCGACAGGGGAGGCTATGGCTACACCTTC
TRBV5-1,TRBD1,NA,TRBJ1-5,CASSLEGQGNQPQHF,TGCGCCAGCAGCTTGGAGGGACAGGGGAATCAGCCCCAGCATTTT
TRBV7-9,NA,few,TRBJ1-2,CASSLEGTYGYTF,TGTGCCAGCAGCTTGGAGGGAACCTATGGCTACACCTTC
TRBV2,NA,NA,TRBJ1-1,CASSDGHLNTEAFF,TGTGCCAGCAGTGATGGGCATTTGAACACTGAAGCTTTCTTT
TRBV5-1,NA,NA,TRBJ2-7,CASSLAATRPAYEQYF,TGCGCCAGCAGCTTGGCCGCGACTAGACCGGCCTACGAGCAGTACTTC
TRBV30,NA,few,TRBJ2-7,CAWSEGKVYEQYF,TGTGCCTGGAGTGAGGGGAAAGTATACGAGCAGTACTTC
TRBV4-1,NA,NA,TRBJ1-4,CASSQPGHPNEKLFF,TGCGCCAGCAGCCAACCGGGACACCCGAATGAAAAACTGTTTTTT
TRBV9,TRBD1,once,TRBJ2-6,CASSVGDRANTGANVLTF,TGTGCCAGCAGCGTAGGGGACAGGGCCAACACTGGGGCCAACGTCCTGACTTTC
TRBV9,TRBD1,NA,TRBJ2-5,CASSTRTGRRETQYF,TGTGCCAGCAGCACAAGGACAGGGCGGAGGGAGACCCAGTACTTC
TRBV4-1,NA,NA,TRBJ1-5,CASSHPSGSSNQPQHF,TGCGCCAGCAGCCACCCCTCAGGGTCCAGCAATCAGCCCCAGCATTTT
TRBV9,NA,NA,TRBJ1-1,CASSVQGQTGNTEAFF,TGTGCCAGCAGCGTACAGGGTCAGACCGGGAACACTGAAGCTTTCTTT
TRBV27,TRBD2,NA,TRBJ2-5,CASSFIGLAGVGRETQYF,TGTGCCAGCAGTTTCATCGGACTAGCGGGAGTGGGGCGAGAGACCCAGTACTTC
TRBV6-1,NA,NA,TRBJ1-2,CASTTLFVGYTF,TGTGCCAGTACTACGTTATTCGTTGGCTACACCTTC
TRBV10-1,NA,NA,TRBJ2-7,CASSEGGSYEQYF,TGCGCCAGCAGTGAAGGGGGCTCCTACGAGCAGTACTTC
TRBV5-8,TRBD1,NA,TRBJ1-4,CASSEGRTGVLEKLFF,TGTGCCAGCAGCGAAGGACGGACAGGGGTATTGGAAAAACTGTTTTTT
TRBV4-1,NA,NA,TRBJ2-7,CASRRVGGASYEQYF,TGCGCCAGCAGACGAGTGGGCGGGGCGTCCTACGAGCAGTACTTC
TRBV7-9,NA,once,TRBJ1-5,CASSPGQPNQPQHF,TGTGCCAGCAGCCCCGGACAGCCCAATCAGCCCCAGCATTTT
TRBV15,NA,once,TRBJ2-1,CATGRQVLNEQFF,TGTGCCACCGGCCGACAGGTCCTCAATGAGCAGTTCTTC
TRBV2,NA,NA,TRBJ2-1,CASSVSPNYNEQFF,TGTGCCAGCAGTGTTAGCCCCAACTACAATGAGCAGTTCTTC
TRBV27,NA,NA,TRBJ2-7,CASSFYSSYEQYF,TGTGCCAGCAGTTTTTACAGCTCCTACGAGCAGTACTTC
TRBV7-8,NA,once,TRBJ2-5,CASSAAFSETQYF,TGTGCCAGCAGCGCGGCCTTTAGTGAGACCCAGTACTTC
TRBV2,TRBD2,NA,TRBJ2-7,CASSPLGLAGDEQYF,TGTGCCAGCAGTCCTCTGGGACTAGCGGGTGACGAGCAGTACTTC
TRBV28,TRBD2,NA,TRBJ2-7,CASSPKPGLRGSYEQYF,TGTGCCAGCAGTCCAAAGCCGGGACTACGGGGGTCCTACGAGCAGTACTTC
TRBV18,NA,NA,TRBJ2-1,CASSPLLGATPYNEQFF,TGTGCCAGCTCACCACTTTTGGGGGCAACGCCCTACAATGAGCAGTTCTTC
TRBV14,NA,few,TRBJ2-7,CASSQPGLTYEQYF,TGTGCCAGCAGCCAACCGGGACTGACCTACGAGCAGTACTTC
TRBV5-1,TRBD1,NA,TRBJ2-7,CASSRTTSSDRGYEQYF,TGCGCCAGCAGCCGCACAACGTCTTCGGACAGGGGCTACGAGCAGTACTTC
TRBV19,NA,NA,TRBJ2-1,CASSERSPPYNEQFF,TGTGCCAGTAGCGAACGCAGTCCTCCCTACAATGAGCAGTTCTTC
TRBV11-1,TRBD1,once,TRBJ2-2,CASSRYGTGNTGELFF,TGTGCCAGCAGCCGATATGGGACAGGGAACACCGGGGAGCTGTTTTTT
TRBV18,NA,NA,TRBJ1-5,CASSQINSNQPQHF,TGTGCCAGCTCGCAGATAAATAGCAATCAGCCCCAGCATTTT
TRBV6-4,TRBD2,NA,TRBJ2-3,CASSDSAGGPDTQYF,TGTGCCAGCAGTGACTCGGCGGGGGGGCCCGATACGCAGTATTTT
TRBV5-4,NA,NA,TRBJ1-1,CALHYRVNTEAFF,TGTGCCCTTCACTACAGGGTTAACACTGAAGCTTTCTTT